This record looks at one TCR beta chain sequence and its context. Ages ranged from about 18 to 89 years, with residence in about two dozen US areas. The data stem from a study of blood T cell repertoires in COVID-19. Background on the study: T cells, B-cell-depleted T cells, or PBMCs supplied cDNA or gDNA.

The CDR3 runs 20 residues. As originally analysed: The assay estimated nucleated cells by amplifying reference gene primers. TCRdb's table, derived via immunoSEQ multiplex PCR, lists solely in-frame clones and lacks some. V and J calls and clone size come straight from that table; D and trimming were deduced from the DNA. Of 300,000 to 400,000 clones in the sample, around 87% were seen once. The source material was PBMCs or T cells enriched from blood (not recorded which). The chain employs TRBV21-1 and TRBJ2-7; the table's D call TRBD2 went unverified against the DNA. TRBV21-1 is shown as a pseudogene. The source is a woman aged 25 to 45 with acute COVID-19. The CDR3 here is CASSKDIAGPSLTPSYEQYF. DNA for the CDR3: TGTGCCAGCAGCAAAGATATAGCGGGGCCTTCACTTACCCCATCCTACGAGCAGTACTTC.